The source of this T cell receptor beta chain is a study of T cells expressing NK-cell markers. As regards this clonotype: The antigen remains undetermined.

TCRdb reprocessed the 5' RACE reads and keeps a single row for each CDR3 protein, giving no DNA. The data include approximately 150,000 distinct CDR3 sequences; the top ten clones carry 18%. This CDR3 comprises 16 residues. Findings of the study overall: Researchers report these clonotypes also headed the CD3+CD56-NKG2C+ fraction in four donors. The study did not resolve the HCMV specificity of expanded NKG2C+ T cell clones.

The sample taken for sequencing was blood T cells: a sorted CD56 or NKG2C T cell subset, CD4+ or CD8+ T cells, or bulk PBMC T cells (not recorded which). The TCR was taken from a woman aged 18-70 years in good health. V usage is TRBV21-1 and J usage is TRBJ2-7; TCRdb picks TRBD2, but there is no DNA to check that call. TRBV21-1 is deemed a pseudogene. CDR3: CASSKGLDRGLLEQYF.